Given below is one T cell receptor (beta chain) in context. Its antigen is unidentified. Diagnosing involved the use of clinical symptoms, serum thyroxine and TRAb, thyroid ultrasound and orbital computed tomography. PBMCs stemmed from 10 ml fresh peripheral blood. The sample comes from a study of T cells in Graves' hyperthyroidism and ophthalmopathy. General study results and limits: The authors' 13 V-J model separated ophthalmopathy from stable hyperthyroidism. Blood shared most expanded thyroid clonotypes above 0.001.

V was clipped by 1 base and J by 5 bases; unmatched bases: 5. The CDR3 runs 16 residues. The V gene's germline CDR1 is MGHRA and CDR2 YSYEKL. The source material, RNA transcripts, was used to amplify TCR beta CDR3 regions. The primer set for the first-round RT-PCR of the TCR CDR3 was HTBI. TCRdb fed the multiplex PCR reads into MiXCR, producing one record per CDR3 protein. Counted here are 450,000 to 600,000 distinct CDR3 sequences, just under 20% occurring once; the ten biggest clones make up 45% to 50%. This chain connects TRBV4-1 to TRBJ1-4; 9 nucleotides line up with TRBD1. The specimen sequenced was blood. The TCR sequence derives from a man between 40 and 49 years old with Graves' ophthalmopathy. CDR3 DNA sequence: TGCGCCAGCAGCCAAGTCGGGACAGGGTTAAATGAAAAACTGTTTTTT. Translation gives CASSQVGTGLNEKLFF.